This T cell receptor beta chain was recorded in a study of OX40 agonist ivuxolimab in advanced cancers. As for the study in general: In this cohort, patients received ivuxolimab, an agonistic anti-OX40 (CD134) antibody. Earlier treatment with anti-PD-1, anti-PD-L1 or anti-CTLA-4 was permitted, and over 35% had received some. Study results and caveats: Within 6 weeks, CD4+ and CD8+ blood T cells expanded clonally at 0.1 to 3.0 mg/kg.

This CDR3 has 16 residues. The V gene's germline CDR1 is MDHEN and CDR2 SYDVKM. Assay: immunoSEQ multiplex PCR; the TCRdb copy retains only in-frame clones and omits some. The sample records 65,000 to 85,000 clones, approximately 84% being singletons. Regarding this clone: Antigen specificity is unknown.

The TCR originated in an adult with an advanced solid tumor such as melanoma, head and neck, liver or kidney cancer. The sample was CD4+ or CD8+ T cells sorted from blood, taken in a trial of the OX40 agonist ivuxolimab. The V and J genes are TRBV28 and TRBJ2-5; TRBD1 agrees at 9 bases. The J call may be mistaken, given a closer DNA end match to TRBJ2-7. The CDR3 DNA sequence: TGTGCCAGCAGTCCCAAAACCGGGACAGGGAAGTACGAGCAGTACTTC. Translated: CASSPKTGTGKYEQYF.